Listed here are 2 T cell receptor beta chains from one sample, sequenced in a study of cytomegalovirus exposure and HLA in healthy donors. Libraries were prepared by immunoSEQ multiplex PCR; TCRdb keeps only in-frame clonotypes and omits some of them. Of 100,000 to 150,000 clones listed, around nine tenths are singletons. The sequenced material came from PBMCs. The receptors shown here come from a woman aged 18 to 35 in good health and CMV-seronegative.

V is TRBV4-2 and J is TRBJ1-1; D possibly corresponds to TRBD1 (6 bases). V lost 0 bases to trimming and J lost 1 base, with 12 bases between them. The CDR3 has 16 amino acids. Germline-derived CDR1 and CDR2 are LGHNA and YNFKEQ. CDR3 DNA sequence: TGTGCCAGCAGCCAAGAGTGGGGAGGGGGGAACACTGAAGCTTTCTTT. Amino acid sequence: CASSQEWGGGNTEAFF.

The genes are TRBV7-9 and TRBJ1-2, with 8 bases that match TRBD1. CDR1 and CDR2 from the germline V gene are SEHNR and FQNEAQ (reference sequence). V lost 3 bases and J lost 6; bases outside the gene matches: 9. The CDR3 loop spans 15 amino acids. The CDR3 DNA is TGTGCCAGCAGCTTCCCAGGACAGGGTGGGAATGGCTACACCTTC. This codes for CASSFPGQGGNGYTF.